The subject of this entry is one TCR beta chain. The antigen remains undetermined. This specimen belongs to a study of cytomegalovirus exposure and HLA in healthy donors. Researchers ran the PCR with 60 Vbeta and 13 Jbeta primers. Some clones are missing from TCRdb's copy, which holds only in-frame ones; the method was immunoSEQ multiplex PCR. The data show about 190,000 clones, more than 75% seen once. Study-wide results and caveats: When analyzed later, a missense DCLRE1C variant was found to be linked to TCR beta V- and J-gene trimming.

Germline V gene data show CDR1 as SGHTA and CDR2 as FQGNSA. Trimming removed 5 bases at V and 5 bases at J, with 15 bases between. The CDR3 runs to 15 residues. The source is a woman aged 50 to 65 in good health and CMV-seronegative. The specimen was PBMCs. The chain has TRBV7-2 and TRBJ2-2; no definite D call. The CDR3 region is CASSPSRFNTGELFF. CDR3 bases: TGTGCCAGCAGCCCCAGCAGGTTTAATACCGGGGAGCTGTTTTTT.